This entry features one T cell receptor beta chain sequence. No antigen is known for it. This sample was taken from a study of beta chain features in type 1 diabetes. Study-wide results and caveats: Cells expressing TCR highly could be over-represented by cDNA sequencing.

The entirety of the isolated RNA underwent reverse transcription, so expressed TCRB transcripts were sequenced. Sequencing was performed with immunoSEQ multiplex PCR; in TCRdb, only in-frame clones are kept and a portion is missing. Among about 320,000 clones listed, approximately 14% were seen once. V shed 6 bases and J shed 0 bases, with 15 bases lying between them. Germline V CDR1 and CDR2: SNHLY, FYNNEI. This CDR3 comprises 16 residues. This chain joins TRBV2 and TRBJ1-5; no firm D call. Sequencing was carried out using central memory CD4+ T cells from blood. The receptor comes from a man aged 30 to 39 in good health. CDR3 in amino acids: CASRPDGSHSNQPQHF. The CDR3 coding sequence is TGTGCCAGCAGACCAGACGGGTCTCATAGCAATCAGCCCCAGCATTTT.